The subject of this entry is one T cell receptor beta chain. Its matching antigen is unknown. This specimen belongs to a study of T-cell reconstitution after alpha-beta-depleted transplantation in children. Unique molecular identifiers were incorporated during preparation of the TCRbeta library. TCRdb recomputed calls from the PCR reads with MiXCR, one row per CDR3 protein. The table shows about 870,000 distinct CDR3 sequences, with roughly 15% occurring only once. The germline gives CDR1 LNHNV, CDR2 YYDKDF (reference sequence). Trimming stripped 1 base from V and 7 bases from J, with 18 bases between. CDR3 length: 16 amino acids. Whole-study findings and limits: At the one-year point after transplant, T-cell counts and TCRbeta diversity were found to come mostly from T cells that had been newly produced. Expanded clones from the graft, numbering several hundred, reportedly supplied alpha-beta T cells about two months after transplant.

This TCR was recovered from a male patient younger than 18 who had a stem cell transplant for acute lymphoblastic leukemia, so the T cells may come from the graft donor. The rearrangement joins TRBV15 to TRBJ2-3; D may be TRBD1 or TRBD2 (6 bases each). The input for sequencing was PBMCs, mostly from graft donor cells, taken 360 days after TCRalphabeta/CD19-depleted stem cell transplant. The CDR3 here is CATSRVGGGHLNTQYF. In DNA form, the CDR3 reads TGTGCCACCAGCAGAGTAGGTGGGGGGCACCTAAATACGCAGTATTTT.